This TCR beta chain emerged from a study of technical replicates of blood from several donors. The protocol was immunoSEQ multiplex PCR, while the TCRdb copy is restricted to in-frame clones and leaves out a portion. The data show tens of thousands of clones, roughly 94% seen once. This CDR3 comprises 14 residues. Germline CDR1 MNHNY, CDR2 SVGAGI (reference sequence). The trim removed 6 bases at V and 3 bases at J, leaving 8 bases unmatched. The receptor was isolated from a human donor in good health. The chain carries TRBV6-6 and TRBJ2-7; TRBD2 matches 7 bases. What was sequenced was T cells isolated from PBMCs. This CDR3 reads CASSPARGFYEQYF. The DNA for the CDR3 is TGTGCCAGCAGCCCCGCGCGGGGGTTCTACGAGCAGTACTTC.